Here is one T cell receptor (beta chain) with its context. Unsorted PBMC samples were amplified in replicate PCRs containing about 0.3 ug DNA, tens of thousands of T cell genomes. Method: immunoSEQ multiplex PCR; TCRdb's copy keeps in-frame clones and lacks some. The sample lists about half a million clones, more than 70% occurring once. The study enrolled healthy HIV-negative adults without recent acute infections or vaccinations as donors. The donor cohort consisted entirely of Caucasian adults residing in Nashville, Tennessee. This sample was included in a study of shared clonotypes between healthy human individuals. Study-wide context: Donor ages ranged 18 to 49 years: a couple of women, a few men.

Germline CDR1 is MNHNS and CDR2 is SASEGT. This CDR3 contains 18 residues. The V gene lost 1 base and the J gene lost 0 bases, with 18 bases spanning the gap. The sample consisted of PBMCs. V and J are TRBV6-1 and TRBJ1-2; D is ambiguous. This TCR came from a woman between 35 and 50 years old in good health. Some clones in this sample may be carry-over from other donors' samples. The CDR3 loop reads CASSEVGFITRSNYGYTF. Here the CDR3 DNA reads TGTGCCAGCAGTGAAGTTGGGTTCATAACGAGATCTAACTATGGCTACACCTTC.